One sample yielded the 27 T cell receptor beta chains listed below, sequenced in a study of PD-1 blockade in mismatch repair-deficient tumors. Sequenced by immunoSEQ multiplex PCR; TCRdb stores in-frame clones only, minus some. The data hold some 110,000 clones, with approximately 80% observed a single time. The source material was peripheral blood, sampled roughly 13 months after starting pembrolizumab. These receptors all come from an adult with mismatch repair-deficient cancer.

Only a few counts were recorded for this clone. The chain combines TRBV2 with TRBJ2-7, with a weak D call TRBD1 (5 bases). The V gene's germline CDR1 is SNHLY and CDR2 FYNNEI. This CDR3 is built from 10 residues. With 9 bases removed from V and 5 bases from J, the gap between germline ends came to 8 bases. CDR3 in DNA: TGTGCCAGTGCAGGGCACGAGCAGTACTTC. Translating gives CASAGHEQYF.

The V and J genes are TRBV6-6 and TRBJ1-5; D uncertain. The V end was cut by 0 bases, the J end by 4 bases, with 7 bases between. CDR3 length: 14 residues. Germline CDR1 is MNHNY and CDR2 is SVGAGI (reference sequence). DNA of the CDR3: TGTGCCAGCAGTTACTCCGGGCCTAATCAGCCCCAGCATTTT. The encoded protein is CASSYSGPNQPQHF.

This sequence joins TRBV27 and TRBJ2-7; maybe TRBD1 (5 bases). Germline V gives CDR1 MNHEY, CDR2 SMNVEV (reference sequence). The V and J ends lost 2 bases and 2 bases respectively, with 13 bases between them. The CDR3 runs to 15 residues. CDR3 residues: CASSLTQGSTYEQYF. In DNA, the CDR3 is TGTGCCAGCAGTTTAACCCAGGGAAGCACCTACGAGCAGTACTTC.

This rearrangement joins TRBV11-2 to TRBJ1-4; D possibly corresponds to TRBD1 (5 bases). Germline V CDR1 and CDR2: SGHAT, FQNNGV. The CDR3 totals 17 residues. The V end lost 5 bases, the J end lost 2 bases, and 18 bases lay between the germline ends. The CDR3 here is CASSRTGGTTTNEKLFF. DNA of the CDR3: TGTGCCAGCAGCCGGACCGGAGGGACGACGACTAATGAAAAACTGTTTTTT. The entire variable domain, with the rest obtained from reference TRBV11-2 and TRBJ1-4, is as follows: EAGVAQSPRYKIIEKRQSVAFWCNPISGHATLYWYQQILGQGPKLLIQFQNNGVVDDSQLPKDRFSAERLKGVDSTLKIQPAKLEDSAVYLCASSRTGGTTTNEKLFFGSGTQLSVL.

Judged by abundance, this clone is large. The rearrangement joins TRBV11-2 to TRBJ1-2; maybe TRBD1 (5 bases). The CDR3 has 15 residues. The V end lost 4 bases, the J end lost 1 base, and 13 bases lay between the germline ends. CDR1 is SGHAT and CDR2 is FQNNGV in the germline V gene. The CDR3 coding sequence is TGTGCCAGCAGCTGGGGATCAGGGAGTAACTATGGCTACACCTTC. It codes for CASSWGSGSNYGYTF. The full variable domain, rest sourced from reference TRBV11-2 and TRBJ1-2, is EAGVAQSPRYKIIEKRQSVAFWCNPISGHATLYWYQQILGQGPKLLIQFQNNGVVDDSQLPKDRFSAERLKGVDSTLKIQPAKLEDSAVYLCASSWGSGSNYGYTFGSGTRLTVV.

CDR3 bases: TGCAGCGTTGAATATGGGGGGTCGGGCCAAGAGACCCAGTACTTC. It specifies CSVEYGGSGQETQYF. V gene TRBV29-1 combines with J gene TRBJ2-5; the D gene is possibly TRBD2 (6 bases). CDR3 length: 15 amino acids. Germline V gives CDR1 SQVTM, CDR2 ANQGSEA. V was pared by 2 bases and J by 1 base, with 14 bases between.

The V gene is TRBV21-1, the J gene TRBJ1-2. TRBV21-1 is described as a pseudogene. The CDR3 loop spans 17 amino acids. CDR3 in amino acids: CASSKGGGSSLKGGYTF. The CDR3 DNA reads TGTGCCAGCAGCAAAGGGGGGGGCAGTTCCTTAAAGGGTGGCTACACCTTC.

The rearrangement joins TRBV7-8 to TRBJ1-2, with D tentatively TRBD1 (5 bases). The CDR3 loop spans 15 amino acids. With 5 bases removed from V and 8 bases from J, the gap between germline ends came to 21 bases. Germline V gives CDR1 SGHVS, CDR2 FQNEAQ. CDR3 bases: TGTGCCAGCAGCCATACGGGGCTTCTATTGGGGGGCTACACCTTC. Translation gives CASSHTGLLLGGYTF.

V gene TRBV30 combines with J gene TRBJ1-2; the D is unclear. The CDR3 contains 16 residues. Trimming shortened V by 0 bases and J by 4 bases, and 18 bases separated the two germline ends. Germline V gene data show CDR1 as GTSNPN and CDR2 as SVGIG (reference sequence). Here the CDR3 reads CAWSVTSTDGGYGYTF. The CDR3 nucleotides are TGTGCCTGGAGTGTAACAAGTACGGATGGAGGCTATGGCTACACCTTC.

This rearrangement joins TRBV19 to TRBJ1-2; D is uncertain. The CDR3 spans 15 residues. V lost 4 bases to trimming and J lost 4 bases, with 16 bases between them. Germline V lookup: CDR1 LNHDA, CDR2 SQIVND (reference sequence). The CDR3 DNA reads as TGTGCCAGTAGTAAGGAAGGGCTAGGAAGCTATGGCTACACCTTC. Its translation is CASSKEGLGSYGYTF.

A few counts support this clone. The chain has TRBV5-4 and TRBJ2-7, with TRBD2 identical over 7 bases. The CDR3 consists of 12 residues. V lost 9 bases, J lost 0 bases, and 3 bases stayed unmatched. CDR1 is SGHNT, CDR2 YYREEE, per germline (reference sequence). CDR3 region: CAMGGFSYEQYF. CDR3 in DNA: TGTGCCATGGGGGGGTTCTCCTACGAGCAGTACTTC.

V usage is TRBV4-2 and J usage is TRBJ2-7; 7 bases match TRBD2. The V and J ends lost 0 bases and 3 bases, in that order; junction bases with no gene match: 14. The CDR3 loop spans 18 amino acids. Germline CDR1 is LGHNA and CDR2 is YNFKEQ. CDR3 in DNA: TGTGCCAGCAGCCAAGATCCTCAGAGGAGGGGAGGGATCTACGAGCAGTACTTC. Protein product: CASSQDPQRRGGIYEQYF.

CDR3: CASSRAQGLYTQYF. The CDR3 region has the DNA TGTGCCAGCAGCCGGGCACAGGGGCTCTATACGCAGTATTTT. This rearrangement joins TRBV11-2 to TRBJ2-3; 7 bases match TRBD1. The CDR3 has 14 amino acids. The V gene's germline CDR1 is SGHAT and CDR2 FQNNGV. J lost 7 bases, V lost 5 bases, and 9 bases had no gene match.

The V and J genes are TRBV5-1 and TRBJ2-1, with D possibly matching TRBD1 (5 bases). CDR1 is SGHRS, CDR2 YFSETQ, per germline. The V and J ends lost 1 base and 9 bases respectively, with 23 bases between them. CDR3 length: 17 amino acids. Written as DNA, the CDR3 is TGCGCCAGCAGCTTGAGAAGGCCAGGGCTTGTAGGTACTGAGCAGTTCTTC. As protein: CASSLRRPGLVGTEQFF. The full variable domain, in which reference TRBV5-1 and TRBJ2-1 provide the parts outside the CDR3, is KAGVTQTPRYLIKTRGQQVTLSCSPISGHRSVSWYQQTPGQGLQFLFEYFSETQRNKGNFPGRFSGRQFSNSRSEMNVSTLELGDSALYLCASSLRRPGLVGTEQFFGPGTRLTVL.

The chain has TRBV19 and TRBJ2-7, with 14 nucleotides matching TRBD2. Per the germline V gene, CDR1 is LNHDA and CDR2 is SQIVND (reference sequence). CDR3 length: 15 residues. After removal of 1 base from V and 6 bases from J, the junction contained 2 bases not matched to a gene. The CDR3 DNA reads TGTGCCAGTAGTATAGCGGGACTAGCGGGAGCCGAGCAGTACTTC. Its translation: CASSIAGLAGAEQYF.

The chain carries TRBV29-1 and TRBJ2-2; D may be TRBD1 (5 bases). The CDR3 runs to 14 residues. Germline V CDR1 and CDR2: SQVTM, ANQGSEA. Trimming stripped 7 bases from V and 0 bases from J, with 12 bases between. CDR3 amino acids: CSASGPANTGELFF. The CDR3 nucleotides are TGCAGCGCCTCAGGGCCTGCGAACACCGGGGAGCTGTTTTTT.

V is TRBV30 and J is TRBJ2-3, with D possibly matching TRBD2 (5 bases). The CDR3 spans 15 residues. CDR1 is GTSNPN and CDR2 is SVGIG in the germline V gene (reference sequence). V lost 3 bases, J lost 4 bases, and 17 bases lay in between. The CDR3 region is CAWSGAVKEADTQYF. CDR3 nucleotide sequence: TGTGCCTGGAGCGGCGCGGTCAAGGAGGCAGATACGCAGTATTTT.

The chain recombines TRBV5-1 with TRBJ1-1; no definite D call. This CDR3 has 15 residues. V was pared by 1 base and J by 1 base, with 11 bases between. Germline lookup yields CDR1 SGHRS and CDR2 YFSETQ. The CDR3 coding sequence is TGCGCCAGCAGCTTGTGGGCGGGAGGGAACACTGAAGCTTTCTTT. Its protein is CASSLWAGGNTEAFF.

The chain combines TRBV5-4 with TRBJ1-1, with D possibly matching TRBD1 (5 bases). Germline loops: CDR1 SGHNT, CDR2 YYREEE (reference sequence). The CDR3 is 14 amino acids. V lost 4 bases and J lost 1, with 11 bases in between. CDR3 sequence: CASSTTGGNTEAFF. CDR3 coding DNA: TGTGCCAGCAGCACAACGGGGGGGAACACTGAAGCTTTCTTT. Full variable domain (rest looked up from reference TRBV5-4 and TRBJ1-1): ETGVTQSPTHLIKTRGQQVTLRCSSQSGHNTVSWYQQALGQGPQFIFQYYREEENGRGNFPPRFSGLQFPNYSSELNVNALELDDSALYLCASSTTGGNTEAFFGQGTRLTVV.

The sample holds a few counts of this clone. V and J are TRBV11-2 and TRBJ2-1, with a weak D call TRBD1 (6 bases). V lost 5 bases and J lost 5, with 16 bases in between. The CDR3 sequence is 15 residues long. In germline, CDR1 is SGHAT, CDR2 FQNNGV. CDR3 DNA sequence: TGTGCCAGCAGCCCCGACTGGACAGCCAACAATGAGCAGTTCTTC. Its protein product is CASSPDWTANNEQFF.

The chain carries TRBV7-9 and TRBJ2-5, with 8 bases aligning to TRBD2. The DNA end is a closer match to TRBJ2-7, so the J assignment may be wrong. This CDR3 has 14 residues. Germline lookup yields CDR1 SEHNR and CDR2 FQNEAQ (reference sequence). In nucleotides, the CDR3 is TGTGCCAGCAGCTTCGCGGGAGGTTCTTACGAGCAGTACTTC. Its translation: CASSFAGGSYEQYF.

V usage is TRBV18 and J usage is TRBJ2-5, with 8 nucleotides matching TRBD1. Losses at the gene ends were 2 bases for V and 5 bases for J; bases not matched to a gene: 7. CDR3 length equals 15 residues. Germline lookup yields CDR1 KGHSH and CDR2 LQKENI. The CDR3 spells CASSPDQGAGETQYF. The CDR3 coding sequence is TGTGCCAGCTCACCAGATCAGGGGGCAGGGGAGACCCAGTACTTC.

The chain couples TRBV5-5 to TRBJ1-2; D might be TRBD1 (5 bases). The CDR3 covers 13 residues. The germline CDR1 and CDR2 sequences are SGHKS and YYEKEE (reference sequence). V lost 2 bases and J lost 4, with 9 bases in between. The CDR3 loop reads CASSFTGSYGYTF. CDR3 nucleotides: TGTGCCAGCAGCTTTACAGGTTCCTATGGCTACACCTTC.

The chain employs TRBV10-3 and TRBJ1-1, with D perhaps matching TRBD1 (6 bases). V was pared by 5 bases and J by 7 bases, with 8 bases between. The CDR3 runs to 11 residues. The germline V gene has CDR1 ENHRY and CDR2 SYGVKD. CDR3 sequence reads: CAISRDNEAFF. Written as DNA, the CDR3 is TGTGCCATCAGTCGGGACAATGAAGCTTTCTTT.

The CDR3 sequence: CASSSNHDEQFF. Written as DNA, the CDR3 is TGTGCCAGCAGCTCGAACCACGATGAGCAGTTCTTC. The chain uses TRBV11-2 and TRBJ2-1; no reliable D call. CDR1 is SGHAT and CDR2 is FQNNGV in the germline V gene. V shed 4 bases and J shed 8 bases, with 9 bases lying between them. The CDR3 runs to 12 residues.

The rearrangement uses TRBV18 and TRBJ2-1, with 10 bases that match TRBD1. CDR1 is KGHSH and CDR2 is LQKENI in the germline V gene. The CDR3 runs to 14 residues. Trimming at V came to 3 bases and at J to 9 bases, leaving 5 bases not matched to a gene. As DNA, the CDR3 is TGTGCCAGCTCACCGGGGACAGGGGTGGTTGAGCAGTTCTTC. Protein product: CASSPGTGVVEQFF.

This chain links TRBV27 with TRBJ1-1; perhaps TRBD1 as D (6 bases). The V end was cut by 5 bases, the J end by 1 base, with 11 bases between. This CDR3 is 14 amino acids long. Germline V lookup: CDR1 MNHEY, CDR2 SMNVEV (reference sequence). The CDR3 sequence is CASSLQTGNTEAFF. Written as DNA, the CDR3 is TGTGCCAGCAGTCTACAGACAGGGAACACTGAAGCTTTCTTT.